Listed here is a single TCR beta chain. Its antigen is not known. The data derive from a study of T cell responses to AZD1222 COVID-19 vaccine. Findings and caveats of the study: Just 5 to 7 people given AZD1222 tested seropositive at baseline. Clonal diversity was possibly underestimated, and white British individuals and females predominated among donors. Two AZD1222 administrations were followed by greater Spike-specific TCR breadth and depth.

The repertoire was sequenced with immunoSEQ multiplex PCR; TCRdb's copy has only in-frame clones and lacks some. Seen here are some 200,000 clones, more than 85% observed once, and the top ten hold about 3.5%. Germline lookup yields CDR1 SQVTM and CDR2 ANQGSEA. Trimming took off 3 bases at V and 5 bases at J, with 8 bases between the two ends. The CDR3 has 11 residues. Pooled in the analysis were second doses at about 4 or about 12 weeks. This chain joins TRBV29-1 and TRBJ2-7, with D perhaps TRBD2 (6 bases). Sequences were derived from peripheral blood, sampled 28 days after the second AZD1222 dose. The source of this sequence is an adult who received the AZD1222 COVID-19 vaccine. The chain's CDR3 is CSVEGGHEQYF. The CDR3 DNA reads TGCAGCGTTGAGGGGGGTCACGAGCAGTACTTC.